What follows are 16 T cell receptor beta chains derived from one specimen sequenced in a study of blood T cell repertoires in COVID-19. The table came from immunoSEQ multiplex PCR; TCRdb's copy has only in-frame clones and leaves some out. The table shows tens of thousands of clones, with over 75% occurring only once. Sequencing was done on a sample of peripheral blood. These receptors all stem from a man aged 45-60 years with active COVID-19.

V is TRBV19 and J is TRBJ2-7; TRBD1 is a possible D gene (6 bases). Germline V gene sequence: CDR1 LNHDA, CDR2 SQIVND (reference sequence). Trimming stripped 6 bases from V and 0 bases from J, with 12 bases between. This CDR3 spans 14 amino acids. The CDR3 coding sequence is TGTGCCAGTAGCAAGGACAGAAGCTCCTACGAGCAGTACTTC. Its protein product is CASSKDRSSYEQYF.

This clone was observed a few times. CDR3 DNA sequence: TGCGCCAGCAGCCAAGAAATTTATGGCGGGGGGGCTCCCGGGGAGCTGTTTTTT. Translation gives CASSQEIYGGGAPGELFF. V and J are TRBV4-3 and TRBJ2-2; 9 bases are shared with TRBD2. Per the germline V gene, CDR1 is LGHNA and CDR2 is YSLEER. The CDR3 is 18 residues long. V was pared by 0 bases and J by 6 bases, with 11 bases of the junction left unmatched.

V gene TRBV19 combines with J gene TRBJ2-2; D is possibly TRBD2 (5 bases). This CDR3 contains 13 residues. Trimming removed 11 bases from V and 6 bases from J, with 16 bases in between. Germline V gene data show CDR1 as LNHDA and CDR2 as SQIVND (reference sequence). CDR3 coding DNA: TGTGCCGCTTCCGCCGAGGGCGCCGGGGAGCTGTTTTTT. This codes for CAASAEGAGELFF.

This clone was counted once. This chain links TRBV30 with TRBJ1-3; no clear D. The CDR3 spans 14 residues. The V gene's germline CDR1 is GTSNPN and CDR2 SVGIG (reference sequence). Trimming cost V 5 bases and J 4 bases, with 15 bases left between them. CDR3 sequence reads: CAWGRRTKGNTIYF. The CDR3 region has the DNA TGTGCCTGGGGCAGAAGGACTAAGGGAAACACCATATATTTT.

The chain joins TRBV27 to TRBJ2-2; D remains unclear. Per the germline V gene, CDR1 is MNHEY and CDR2 is SMNVEV (reference sequence). V shed 5 bases and J shed 4 bases, with 8 bases lying between them. This CDR3 spans 13 amino acids. The CDR3 DNA sequence: TGTGCCAGCAGTCCAGATGTCACCGGGGAGCTGTTTTTT. It translates to CASSPDVTGELFF.

This chain links TRBV3-1 (or the pseudogene TRBV3-2) with TRBJ2-3; the match to TRBD2 covers 12 bases. Germline V lookup: CDR1 LGHDT, CDR2 YNNKEL (reference sequence). The CDR3 runs 15 residues. J was trimmed by 6 bases and V by 4 bases; bases with no gene match: 5. The CDR3 DNA sequence: TGTGCCAGCAGCCTTCGGACTAGCGGGATCGATACGCAGTATTTT. Protein sequence: CASSLRTSGIDTQYF.

The chain employs TRBV6-8 and TRBJ1-3, with TRBD1 matching over 9 bases. This CDR3 has 18 amino acids. Trimming at V came to 2 bases and at J to 0 bases, leaving 8 bases not matched to a gene. The germline V gene encodes CDR1 MNHGY and CDR2 SAAAGT. CDR3 amino acids: CASSYPQQGAHSGNTIYF. In DNA, the CDR3 is TGTGCCAGCAGTTACCCCCAACAGGGGGCCCACTCTGGAAACACCATATATTTT.

This chain joins TRBV4-1 and TRBJ1-5, with TRBD1 matching 9 bases. The CDR3 spans 14 residues. Germline CDR1 MGHRA, CDR2 YSYEKL. J gave up 4 bases and V 4 bases, and 2 bases lay outside the gene matches. The CDR3 is CASSLDRGNQPQHF. CDR3 sequence (DNA): TGCGCCAGCAGCCTGGACAGGGGAAATCAGCCCCAGCATTTT.

The rearrangement links TRBV5-1 to TRBJ1-1, with TRBD1 identical over 12 bases. CDR1 and CDR2 (germline): SGHRS, YFSETQ. This CDR3 is built from 16 residues. V lost 4 bases and J lost 0; bases outside the gene matches: 4. In DNA form, the CDR3 reads TGCGCCAGCAGCACCGGGACAGGGGGCCTGAACACTGAAGCTTTCTTT. Protein sequence: CASSTGTGGLNTEAFF.

V and J are TRBV7-9 and TRBJ2-5; 10 nucleotides line up with TRBD2. The CDR3 spans 17 residues. The V gene end was trimmed by 5 bases and the J gene end by 4 bases; junction bases not matched to a gene: 13. Germline CDR1 reads SEHNR; CDR2 reads FQNEAQ (reference sequence). In DNA form, the CDR3 reads TGTGCCAGCAGCCCAGACCTAGCGGGGGCCAGGGGAGAGACCCAGTACTTC. Its protein product is CASSPDLAGARGETQYF.

The gene calls are TRBV5-4 and TRBJ2-3, with 8 bases lining up with TRBD1. The CDR3 runs 15 residues. J was trimmed by 4 bases and V by 1 base; bases with no gene match: 5. Germline loops: CDR1 SGHNT, CDR2 YYREEE (reference sequence). CDR3 amino acids: CASSLRAGGPDTQYF. CDR3 nucleotide sequence: TGTGCCAGCAGCTTGAGGGCAGGGGGCCCAGATACGCAGTATTTT.

The chain employs TRBV2 and TRBJ1-2; a possible D gene is TRBD1 (5 bases). Germline V gene sequence: CDR1 SNHLY, CDR2 FYNNEI. The CDR3 contains 14 residues. Trimming left V 3 bases short and J 1 base short, with 9 bases between. The DNA for the CDR3 is TGTGCCAGCAGTGATGGGGGGAATAACTATGGCTACACCTTC. Residues: CASSDGGNNYGYTF.

The chain combines TRBV5-1 with TRBJ2-7, with 12 positions matching TRBD1. Germline CDR1 SGHRS, CDR2 YFSETQ. The CDR3 extends over 16 amino acids. V trimming: 4 bases; J trimming: 4 bases; junction bases outside the gene matches: 9. The CDR3 DNA follows: TGCGCCAGCAGCCCCGACGGGGACAGGGGGCAATACGAGCAGTACTTC. The encoded protein is CASSPDGDRGQYEQYF.

This rearrangement joins TRBV30 to TRBJ2-7; D is ambiguous. The CDR3 loop spans 12 amino acids. In germline, CDR1 is GTSNPN, CDR2 SVGIG (reference sequence). V lost 2 bases and J lost 3, with 8 bases in between. The CDR3 is CAWSFSDYEQYF. In nucleotides, the CDR3 is TGTGCCTGGAGTTTTTCAGACTACGAGCAGTACTTC.

This clone showed up just once. The chain couples TRBV29-1 to TRBJ2-3; 7 bases fit TRBD2. Germline V gene data show CDR1 as SQVTM and CDR2 as ANQGSEA. J was trimmed by 4 bases and V by 2 bases; bases with no gene match: 3. The CDR3 is 13 residues long. CDR3 amino acids: CSVEKRGSDTQYF. The CDR3 region has the DNA TGCAGCGTTGAAAAGCGGGGTTCAGATACGCAGTATTTT.

This chain joins TRBV5-4 and TRBJ2-5, with 8 bases matching TRBD2. The germline gives CDR1 SGHNT, CDR2 YYREEE (reference sequence). The CDR3 loop spans 14 amino acids. J lost 1 base, V lost 6 bases, and 5 bases had no gene match. Here the CDR3 DNA reads TGTGCCAGCACCCGGGAGGGGGTCCAAGAGACCCAGTACTTC. Residues: CASTREGVQETQYF.